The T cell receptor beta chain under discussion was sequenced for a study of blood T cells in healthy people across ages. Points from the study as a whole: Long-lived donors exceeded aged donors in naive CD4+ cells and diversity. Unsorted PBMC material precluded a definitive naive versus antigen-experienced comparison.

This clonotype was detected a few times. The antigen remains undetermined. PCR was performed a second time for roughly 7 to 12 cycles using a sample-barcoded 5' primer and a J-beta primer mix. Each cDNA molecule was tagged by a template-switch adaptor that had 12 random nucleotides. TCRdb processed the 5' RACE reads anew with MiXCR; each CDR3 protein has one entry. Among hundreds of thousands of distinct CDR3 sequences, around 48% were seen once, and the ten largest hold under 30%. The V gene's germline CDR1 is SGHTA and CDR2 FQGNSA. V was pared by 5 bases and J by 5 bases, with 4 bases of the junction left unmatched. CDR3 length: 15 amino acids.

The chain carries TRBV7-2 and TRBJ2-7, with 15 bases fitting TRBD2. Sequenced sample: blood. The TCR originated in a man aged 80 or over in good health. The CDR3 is CASSRGTSGRNEQYF. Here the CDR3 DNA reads TGTGCCAGCAGCCGAGGGACTAGCGGGAGGAACGAGCAGTACTTC.